This T cell receptor beta chain comes out of a study of blood T cell repertoires in COVID-19. Study context: Sources were T cells, B-cell-depleted T cells, or PBMCs; the material itself was cDNA or gDNA.

In the original workflow: The assay estimated nucleated cells by amplifying reference gene primers. Produced via immunoSEQ multiplex PCR; TCRdb's table is partial and in-frame only. That table furnishes V, J and clone size, whereas the DNA furnished D and trimming. The table has approximately 46,000 clones, roughly 82% seen once. Sequenced input: peripheral blood. This receptor was obtained from a woman aged 60-75 years with acute or convalescent COVID-19.

CDR3 nucleotide sequence: TGTGCCAGCAGCAGGGCTAGCGGGGCCACCGGGGAGCTGTTTTTT. Translation gives CASSRASGATGELFF. The V gene is TRBV27, the J gene TRBJ2-2, with 9 bases matching TRBD2. CDR1 is MNHEY and CDR2 is SMNVEV in the germline V gene (reference sequence). The junction had 6 bases not matched to a gene; V was cut back by 6 bases and J by 4 bases. The CDR3 spans 15 residues.